The 25 T cell receptor beta chains presented below share a single source sample, sequenced in a study of beta chain features in type 1 diabetes. Findings and caveats of the study: Type 1 diabetes patients had moderately but significantly shorter TCRB CDR3s in all four CD4+ subsets.

cDNA synthesis used the whole RNA isolate, giving expressed TCRB sequences. Sequencing was performed with immunoSEQ multiplex PCR; in TCRdb, only in-frame clones are kept and a portion is missing. This table has 250,000 or so clones, around 21% appearing once. These receptors have no known antigen. The sequencing input was naive CD4+ T cells from blood. Every receptor here comes from a woman aged 40-49 years with type 1 diabetes.

This chain joins TRBV2 and TRBJ2-7; TRBD2 might be the D (5 bases). The CDR3 has 14 amino acids. Germline V gives CDR1 SNHLY, CDR2 FYNNEI. The ends were cut back, 7 bases at V and 0 bases at J, with 13 bases in the middle. CDR3 nucleotide sequence: TGTGCCAGCACTATGCGGGCCTTCTCCTACGAGCAGTACTTC. It is translated as CASTMRAFSYEQYF.

This clone has only a few counts. The chain joins TRBV7-9 to TRBJ1-1, with 8 bases identical to TRBD1. V shed 11 bases, J shed 4 bases, and the junction held 9 bases outside the gene matches. This CDR3 has 13 residues. Germline CDR1 SEHNR, CDR2 FQNEAQ (reference sequence). CDR3 bases: TGTGCCGGAAGACAGGGGCCAACCACTGAAGCTTTCTTT. The encoded protein is CAGRQGPTTEAFF.

This clone came up a few times. The chain links TRBV4-3 to TRBJ2-3; 7 bases fit TRBD2. The trim removed 4 bases at V and 1 base at J, leaving 5 bases unmatched. Germline-derived CDR1 and CDR2 are LGHNA and YSLEER. The CDR3 length is 15 residues. DNA of the CDR3: TGCGCCAGCAGCCTGGCTAGCGGACGCACAGATACGCAGTATTTT. This gives the protein CASSLASGRTDTQYF.

This clone has just a few counts. J is TRBJ2-5 and V is TRBV9; D is uncertain. Germline loops: CDR1 SGDLS, CDR2 YYNGEE. The CDR3 is 13 residues long. Trimming shortened V by 4 bases and J by 1 base, and 8 bases separated the two germline ends. The CDR3 DNA reads TGTGCCAGCAGCAGTCAGATCCAAGAGACCCAGTACTTC. Its protein is CASSSQIQETQYF.

This chain connects TRBV2 to TRBJ1-1, with 7 bases aligning to TRBD1. The CDR3 runs to 15 residues. The ends lost 7 bases at V and 6 bases at J; junction bases unmatched: 14. Germline CDR1 is SNHLY and CDR2 is FYNNEI. In DNA, the CDR3 is TGTGCCAGCATTTTCGAGGGGACAGAGGATGCTGAAGCTTTCTTT. It yields the protein CASIFEGTEDAEAFF.

The chain links TRBV9 to TRBJ1-1; maybe TRBD1 (6 bases). Germline V gene data show CDR1 as SGDLS and CDR2 as YYNGEE. V was clipped by 6 bases and J by 4 bases, with 13 bases between them. CDR3 size: 13 residues. The CDR3 DNA reads as TGTGCCAGCACTCCGCCAGGGGCCACTGAAGCTTTCTTT. It translates to CASTPPGATEAFF.

The chain combines TRBV5-6 with TRBJ1-5; D perhaps matches TRBD1 (5 bases). Germline V gene lookup returns CDR1 SGHDT and CDR2 YYEEEE. CDR3 length equals 13 residues. V was trimmed by 4 bases and J by 4 bases, leaving 9 bases between them. Here the CDR3 DNA reads TGTGCCAGCAGCCGACAGACTAATCAGCCCCAGCATTTT. Its translation: CASSRQTNQPQHF.

Only a few counts were recorded for this clone. The chain employs TRBV25-1 and TRBJ2-1; perhaps TRBD2 as D (6 bases). V lost 5 bases, J lost 9 bases, and 11 bases lay in between. Germline-derived CDR1 and CDR2 are MGHDK and SYGVNS. The CDR3 totals 12 residues. The CDR3 nucleotides read TGTGCCAGCAGTCGACTAGTCGGTGAGCAGTTCTTC. It specifies CASSRLVGEQFF. The full variable domain, rest sourced from reference TRBV25-1 and TRBJ2-1, is EADIYQTPRYLVIGTGKKITLECSQTMGHDKMYWYQQDPGMELHLIHYSYGVNSTEKGDLSSESTVSRIRTEHFPLTLESARPSHTSQYLCASSRLVGEQFFGPGTRLTVL.

The V gene is TRBV18, the J gene TRBJ2-2, with 8 bases matching TRBD1. From germline, CDR1 is KGHSH and CDR2 LQKENI. J lost 0 bases, V lost 3 bases, and 3 bases had no gene match. The CDR3 length is 16 residues. The CDR3 sequence: CASSPQTGANTGELFF. The CDR3 DNA follows: TGTGCCAGCTCACCCCAGACAGGGGCGAACACCGGGGAGCTGTTTTTT.

V gene TRBV27 combines with J gene TRBJ2-7; 8 nucleotides align to TRBD2. Germline CDR1 and CDR2: MNHEY and SMNVEV (reference sequence). Trimming took 2 bases from V and 5 from J; bases not matched to a gene: 5. This CDR3 has 14 residues. As DNA, the CDR3 is TGTGCCAGCAGTTTACGGCGGGAGGTCAACGAGCAGTACTTC. Translated, it gives CASSLRREVNEQYF.

The V call is TRBV7-9, the J call TRBJ2-5; TRBD1 matches 9 bases. This CDR3 is 14 amino acids long. Germline assignment: CDR1 SEHNR and CDR2 FQNEAQ (reference sequence). After removal of 7 bases from V and 5 bases from J, the junction contained 8 bases not matched to a gene. The CDR3 protein is CASTLRDRAETQYF. In nucleotides, the CDR3 is TGTGCCAGCACCCTCCGGGACAGGGCCGAGACCCAGTACTTC.

In its sample, this clone was seen a few times. The CDR3 reads CAISGRGNYGYTF. In DNA, the CDR3 is TGTGCCATCAGTGGTAGGGGGAACTATGGCTACACCTTC. This sequence joins TRBV10-3 and TRBJ1-2; D may be TRBD1 (6 bases). The V gene's germline CDR1 is ENHRY and CDR2 SYGVKD. There are 13 residues in the CDR3. Trimming removed 4 bases at V and 2 bases at J, with 8 bases between.

The chain uses TRBV5-4 and TRBJ1-2; weak D call: TRBD1 (5 bases). Germline V lookup: CDR1 SGHNT, CDR2 YYREEE (reference sequence). The CDR3 covers 16 residues. Trimming pared 4 bases from V and 4 bases from J, leaving 20 bases between. The CDR3 DNA is TGTGCCAGCAGCGCCGGGGGTTGGAAGGACGGCTATGGCTACACCTTC. Amino acids: CASSAGGWKDGYGYTF.

The CDR3 is CASSFSTGLGNSPLHF. In DNA, the CDR3 is TGTGCCAGCAGCTTCAGCACGGGTTTAGGAAATTCACCCCTCCACTTT. This rearrangement joins TRBV5-6 to TRBJ1-6; D unclear. CDR1 and CDR2 from the germline V gene are SGHDT and YYEEEE. V shed 2 bases and J shed 7 bases, with 16 bases lying between them. CDR3 length: 16 residues.

This clone appeared a few times. This chain connects TRBV7-2 to TRBJ2-3; D ambiguous. Germline lookup yields CDR1 SGHTA and CDR2 FQGNSA. The CDR3 has 15 residues. V gave up 1 base and J gave up 7 bases, with 15 bases separating them. CDR3 residues: CASSLVLPPENTQYF. DNA of the CDR3: TGTGCCAGCAGCTTAGTATTACCCCCAGAAAATACGCAGTATTTT.

This clone was seen only a few times. The chain carries TRBV6-5 and TRBJ2-1; 9 nucleotides align to TRBD1. CDR1 MNHEY and CDR2 SVGAGI come from the germline V gene. The junction had 9 bases not matched to a gene; V was cut back by 6 bases and J by 9 bases. This CDR3 region has 14 residues. CDR3 sequence (DNA): TGTGCCAGCAGACCGGGACAGGGTTGGGCTGAGCAGTTCTTC. This gives the protein CASRPGQGWAEQFF.

This clone was found a few times. The V gene is TRBV30, the J gene TRBJ2-5, with 10 bases aligning to TRBD1. In germline, CDR1 is GTSNPN, CDR2 SVGIG (reference sequence). This CDR3 region has 14 residues. V lost 8 bases to trimming and J lost 4 bases; unmatched junction nucleotides: 10. The CDR3 nucleotides read TGTGCCGGCAACCGGGACAGGGGATTAGAGACCCAGTACTTC. Residues: CAGNRDRGLETQYF.

J is TRBJ2-1 and V is TRBV6-5; tentative D call: TRBD1 (6 bases). With 5 bases removed from V and 2 bases from J, the gap between germline ends came to 10 bases. CDR3 length: 14 amino acids. Germline V gene data show CDR1 as MNHEY and CDR2 as SVGAGI. The CDR3 loop reads CASSPGQAYNEQFF. The CDR3 bases are TGTGCCAGCAGTCCGGGACAAGCCTACAATGAGCAGTTCTTC.

This clone was seen a few times. The chain recombines TRBV7-3 with TRBJ2-1; maybe TRBD2 (5 bases). This CDR3 has 11 amino acids. In germline, CDR1 is SGHTA, CDR2 FQGTGA. V gave up 5 bases and J gave up 10 bases, with 9 bases separating them. CDR3 DNA: TGTGCCAGCAGCCGGGATTCAGAGCAGTTCTTC. It yields the protein CASSRDSEQFF.

The chain has TRBV7-8 and TRBJ2-3; 7 nucleotides match TRBD2. There are 14 residues in the CDR3. With 2 bases clipped from V and 1 base from J, the junction kept 0 bases outside the gene matches. Per germline, CDR1 SGHVS and CDR2 FQNEAQ. The CDR3 sequence is CASSLREGTDTQYF. The DNA for the CDR3 is TGTGCCAGCAGCTTACGGGAGGGCACAGATACGCAGTATTTT.

The sample holds a few counts of this clone. CDR3 DNA sequence: TGTGCCAGCGGGACAGCTCGGAATGGCTACACCTTC. Its translation is CASGTARNGYTF. The chain uses TRBV28 and TRBJ1-2; TRBD1 matches at 7 bases. CDR3 length: 12 residues. Trimming took 8 bases from V and 6 from J; bases not matched to a gene: 6. Germline values: CDR1 MDHEN, CDR2 SYDVKM.

The chain combines TRBV5-1 with TRBJ2-1, with a possible D match to TRBD1 (6 bases). CDR1 and CDR2 (germline): SGHRS, YFSETQ. This CDR3 spans 17 amino acids. Trimming shortened V by 4 bases and J by 3 bases, and 20 bases separated the two germline ends. Written as DNA, the CDR3 is TGCGCCAGCAGCCCAGGGGTTGCTTTGAGGAACTACAATGAGCAGTTCTTC. Amino acid sequence: CASSPGVALRNYNEQFF.

Written as DNA, the CDR3 is TGTGCCAGCTCACCAGCCGGGACAGGGTTCGGCTACACCTTC. This encodes CASSPAGTGFGYTF. The chain carries TRBV18 and TRBJ1-2; TRBD1 matches at 9 bases. In germline, CDR1 is KGHSH, CDR2 LQKENI. V lost 2 bases to trimming and J lost 8 bases; unmatched junction nucleotides: 6. The CDR3 runs 14 residues.

The rearrangement links TRBV27 to TRBJ1-2; the match to TRBD1 covers 8 bases. The CDR3 is made up of 14 amino acids. Germline trimming cut 3 bases from V and 7 bases from J; bases unmatched to any gene: 7. The germline V gene encodes CDR1 MNHEY and CDR2 SMNVEV (reference sequence). The CDR3 sequence: CASSFRWTGTGYTF. The CDR3 nucleotides are TGTGCCAGCAGTTTCCGTTGGACAGGGACTGGCTACACCTTC.

The rearrangement links TRBV5-1 to TRBJ2-2; perhaps TRBD1 as D (5 bases). The CDR3 loop spans 13 amino acids. From germline, CDR1 is SGHRS and CDR2 YFSETQ. The V end was cut by 1 base, the J end by 5 bases, with 6 bases between. The CDR3 region is CASSLQGTGELFF. The CDR3 DNA follows: TGCGCCAGCAGCTTGCAGGGTACCGGGGAGCTGTTTTTT.